This T cell receptor (beta chain) was profiled in a study of siplizumab effects on memory and regulatory T cells. This clone has just a few counts. TCRdb's table, derived via immunoSEQ multiplex PCR, lists solely in-frame clones and lacks some. In the table there are 100,000 to 120,000 clones, over 85% of which are singletons. The germline V gene has CDR1 SNHLY and CDR2 FYNNEI. The CDR3 is 15 residues long. V lost 6 bases and J lost 4; bases outside the gene matches: 9. The source is a human donor in good health. Sequencing used CD4+ T cells sorted from blood. The V gene is TRBV2, the J gene TRBJ1-5; 7 bases are shared with TRBD1. CDR3 region: CASSYREGANQPQHF. DNA for the CDR3: TGTGCCAGCAGCTACCGGGAGGGGGCAAATCAGCCCCAGCATTTT.